Listed below are T cell receptor beta chains from one sample, sequenced in a study of T cells in Graves' hyperthyroidism and ophthalmopathy. TCRdb fed the multiplex PCR reads into MiXCR, producing one record per CDR3 protein. The sample holds fewer than 400,000 distinct CDR3 sequences, around an eighth seen once. The sequencing sample was made of blood. The source is a man aged 45 to 65 with Graves' ophthalmopathy. CDR3s include the opening cysteine and the closing phenylalanine or tryptophan. Fields, in order: J gene, D gene, V gene, clone size, CDR3 protein, CDR3 DNA. A D gene is named only where the DNA matches it firmly. Expanded clones are given a class, and other clones once, few, many or no size at all.

j_call: TRBJ2-5; d_call: .; v_call: TRBV19; clone_size: .; cdr3_aa: CASSGSYSQETQYF; cdr3_nt: TGTGCCAGCTCGGGCAGCTACTCCCAAGAGACCCAGTACTTC
j_call: TRBJ2-5; d_call: .; v_call: TRBV6-1; clone_size: few; cdr3_aa: CASSLVWGRETQYF; cdr3_nt: TGTGCCAGCAGCTTAGTGTGGGGACGAGAGACCCAGTACTTC
j_call: TRBJ2-7; d_call: .; v_call: TRBV20-1; clone_size: many; cdr3_aa: CSAREFSSVSYEQYF; cdr3_nt: TGCAGTGCTAGAGAGTTTTCTTCAGTCTCCTACGAGCAGTACTTC
j_call: TRBJ2-5; d_call: .; v_call: TRBV10-3; clone_size: .; cdr3_aa: CATLKSLLGETQYF; cdr3_nt: TGTGCCACCCTTAAGTCCCTACTGGGAGAGACCCAGTACTTC
j_call: TRBJ1-5; d_call: .; v_call: TRBV10-2; clone_size: .; cdr3_aa: CASSERWQPQHF; cdr3_nt: TGCGCCAGCAGTGAGAGGTGGCAGCCCCAGCATTTT
j_call: TRBJ2-7; d_call: .; v_call: TRBV7-8; clone_size: many; cdr3_aa: CASSLAPYSPVTEQYF; cdr3_nt: TGTGCCAGCAGCTTAGCGCCTTATTCCCCCGTCACGGAGCAGTACTTC
j_call: TRBJ2-5; d_call: TRBD2; v_call: TRBV3-1; clone_size: many; cdr3_aa: CASSQYTSGQETQYF; cdr3_nt: TGTGCCAGCAGCCAATACACTAGCGGACAAGAGACCCAGTACTTC
j_call: TRBJ2-7; d_call: .; v_call: TRBV11-2; clone_size: .; cdr3_aa: CASSQSVGPQDEQYF; cdr3_nt: TGTGCCAGCAGCCAATCCGTCGGGCCCCAGGACGAGCAGTACTTC
j_call: TRBJ1-3; d_call: .; v_call: TRBV20-1; clone_size: few; cdr3_aa: CSARDLGRNTIYF; cdr3_nt: TGCAGTGCTAGAGATTTAGGGAGGAACACCATATATTTT
j_call: TRBJ1-2; d_call: TRBD1; v_call: TRBV30; clone_size: many; cdr3_aa: CAWELDRGLSGYTF; cdr3_nt: TGTGCCTGGGAACTCGACAGGGGGCTCTCGGGCTACACCTTC
j_call: TRBJ2-1; d_call: .; v_call: TRBV29-1; clone_size: many; cdr3_aa: CSVEDGLGSSYNEQFF; cdr3_nt: TGCAGCGTTGAAGATGGGCTCGGAAGCTCCTACAATGAGCAGTTCTTC
j_call: TRBJ2-5; d_call: .; v_call: TRBV2; clone_size: many; cdr3_aa: CASSVAGETQYF; cdr3_nt: TGTGCCAGCAGTGTGGCAGGGGAGACCCAGTACTTC
j_call: TRBJ1-2; d_call: .; v_call: TRBV6-1; clone_size: many; cdr3_aa: CASSGRGGYTF; cdr3_nt: TGTGCCAGCAGTGGACGGGGTGGCTACACCTTC
j_call: TRBJ2-1; d_call: .; v_call: TRBV6-2/TRBV6-3; clone_size: .; cdr3_aa: CASAPRGEQFF; cdr3_nt: TGTGCCAGCGCCCCCCGGGGCGAGCAGTTCTTC
j_call: TRBJ2-5; d_call: .; v_call: TRBV5-1; clone_size: .; cdr3_aa: CASSLSTGNFQETQYF; cdr3_nt: TGCGCCAGCAGCTTGAGTACAGGGAACTTCCAAGAGACCCAGTACTTC
j_call: TRBJ2-5; d_call: TRBD2; v_call: TRBV28; clone_size: few; cdr3_aa: CASTPSIGTSYLDQYF; cdr3_nt: TGTGCCAGCACCCCCTCTATTGGGACTAGCTACTTGGACCAGTACTTC
j_call: TRBJ2-3; d_call: .; v_call: TRBV28; clone_size: many; cdr3_aa: CASSFPSGTDTQYF; cdr3_nt: TGTGCCAGCAGTTTCCCATCCGGCACAGATACGCAGTATTTT
j_call: TRBJ2-1; d_call: TRBD2; v_call: TRBV5-1; clone_size: few; cdr3_aa: CASSNSGTSYNEQFF; cdr3_nt: TGCGCCAGCAGCAATAGCGGGACGTCCTACAATGAGCAGTTCTTC
j_call: TRBJ2-3; d_call: .; v_call: TRBV7-2; clone_size: many; cdr3_aa: CASSPRDGRRWGTDTQYF; cdr3_nt: TGTGCCAGCAGCCCTAGGGATGGCAGGAGATGGGGCACAGATACGCAGTATTTT
j_call: TRBJ2-7; d_call: TRBD1; v_call: TRBV3-1; clone_size: many; cdr3_aa: CASSQVGQTYEQYF; cdr3_nt: TGTGCCAGCAGCCAAGTGGGACAGACCTACGAGCAGTACTTC
j_call: TRBJ2-3; d_call: TRBD2; v_call: TRBV25-1; clone_size: .; cdr3_aa: CASSHPSGLSTDTQYF; cdr3_nt: TGTGCCAGCAGTCATCCTAGCGGGCTGAGCACAGATACGCAGTATTTT
j_call: TRBJ2-3; d_call: .; v_call: TRBV7-8; clone_size: many; cdr3_aa: CASSLGFTTDTQYF; cdr3_nt: TGTGCCAGCAGCTTAGGGTTTACCACAGATACGCAGTATTTT
j_call: TRBJ1-1; d_call: TRBD1; v_call: TRBV20-1; clone_size: few; cdr3_aa: CSARKTGVNTEAFF; cdr3_nt: TGCAGTGCTCGCAAGACAGGGGTAAACACTGAAGCTTTCTTT
j_call: TRBJ2-7; d_call: TRBD1; v_call: TRBV20-1; clone_size: many; cdr3_aa: CSASRELGTGGYEQYF; cdr3_nt: TGCAGTGCTTCTCGGGAGCTCGGGACAGGGGGCTACGAGCAGTACTTC
j_call: TRBJ2-2; d_call: .; v_call: TRBV2; clone_size: few; cdr3_aa: CASSETPRTVNTGELFF; cdr3_nt: TGTGCCAGCAGTGAAACCCCGAGGACAGTGAACACCGGGGAGCTGTTTTTT
j_call: TRBJ1-5; d_call: .; v_call: TRBV9; clone_size: few; cdr3_aa: CASSGAGSNQPQHF; cdr3_nt: TGTGCCAGCAGCGGAGCGGGAAGCAATCAGCCCCAGCATTTT
j_call: TRBJ2-1; d_call: TRBD2; v_call: TRBV9; clone_size: .; cdr3_aa: CASSSERTSVEQFF; cdr3_nt: TGTGCCAGCAGCTCCGAACGGACTAGTGTTGAGCAGTTCTTC
j_call: TRBJ2-3; d_call: .; v_call: TRBV13; clone_size: few; cdr3_aa: CASSLQRVTDTQYF; cdr3_nt: TGTGCCAGCAGTTTACAGCGAGTCACAGATACGCAGTATTTT
j_call: TRBJ1-1; d_call: .; v_call: TRBV29-1; clone_size: few; cdr3_aa: CSVQQGPVTEAFF; cdr3_nt: TGCAGCGTTCAACAGGGCCCGGTCACTGAAGCTTTCTTT
j_call: TRBJ2-1; d_call: .; v_call: TRBV20-1; clone_size: many; cdr3_aa: CSASSHSSYNEQFF; cdr3_nt: TGCAGTGCTAGCTCACATAGCTCCTACAATGAGCAGTTCTTC
j_call: TRBJ2-1; d_call: TRBD2; v_call: TRBV18; clone_size: many; cdr3_aa: CASSPPGLAGNEQFF; cdr3_nt: TGTGCCAGCTCACCACCGGGACTAGCGGGCAATGAGCAGTTCTTC
j_call: TRBJ2-7; d_call: .; v_call: TRBV28; clone_size: many; cdr3_aa: CASSSTGIGSAHEQYF; cdr3_nt: TGTGCCAGCAGTTCAACCGGGATCGGCAGCGCCCACGAGCAGTACTTC
j_call: TRBJ2-1; d_call: .; v_call: TRBV5-1; clone_size: .; cdr3_aa: CASSLVGTGGKQFF; cdr3_nt: TGCGCCAGCAGCTTAGTAGGGACCGGTGGAAAGCAGTTCTTC
j_call: TRBJ2-1; d_call: TRBD1; v_call: TRBV7-2; clone_size: many; cdr3_aa: CASSLSGGGFNEQFF; cdr3_nt: TGTGCCAGCAGCTTATCAGGGGGCGGTTTCAATGAGCAGTTCTTC
j_call: TRBJ2-2; d_call: TRBD1; v_call: TRBV19; clone_size: .; cdr3_aa: CASKIRATGDTGELFF; cdr3_nt: TGTGCCAGTAAGATTCGGGCCACAGGGGACACCGGGGAGCTGTTTTTT
j_call: TRBJ2-1; d_call: TRBD2; v_call: TRBV11-3; clone_size: many; cdr3_aa: CASSLGRASGANNEQFF; cdr3_nt: TGTGCCAGCAGCTTAGGACGGGCTAGCGGGGCCAACAATGAGCAGTTCTTC
j_call: TRBJ1-2; d_call: .; v_call: TRBV20-1; clone_size: few; cdr3_aa: CSARQGNGYTF; cdr3_nt: TGCAGTGCTAGACAGGGAAATGGCTACACCTTC
j_call: TRBJ2-1; d_call: TRBD2; v_call: TRBV3-1; clone_size: many; cdr3_aa: CASSRLAGSLFF; cdr3_nt: TGTGCCAGCAGCCGACTAGCGGGATCTTTGTTCTTC
j_call: TRBJ1-5; d_call: .; v_call: TRBV6-1; clone_size: few; cdr3_aa: CASRMDKNQPRHF; cdr3_nt: TGTGCCAGCAGGATGGACAAGAATCAGCCCCGGCATTTT
j_call: TRBJ2-5; d_call: .; v_call: TRBV19; clone_size: .; cdr3_aa: CASSTRARILETQYF; cdr3_nt: TGTGCCAGTAGTACAAGGGCCAGAATTCTTGAGACCCAGTACTTC
j_call: TRBJ2-7; d_call: TRBD1; v_call: TRBV30; clone_size: many; cdr3_aa: CAWSVKGTGINYEQYF; cdr3_nt: TGTGCCTGGAGTGTTAAGGGGACAGGGATAAACTACGAGCAGTACTTC
j_call: TRBJ2-3; d_call: TRBD2; v_call: TRBV6-1; clone_size: .; cdr3_aa: CASSRTPGGTDTQYF; cdr3_nt: TGTGCCAGCAGCCGTACCCCGGGGGGGACAGATACGCAGTATTTT
j_call: TRBJ2-2; d_call: TRBD1; v_call: TRBV2; clone_size: many; cdr3_aa: CASSGQGVRAGELFF; cdr3_nt: TGTGCCAGCAGTGGACAGGGGGTCAGGGCCGGGGAGCTGTTTTTT
j_call: TRBJ2-1; d_call: TRBD2; v_call: TRBV7-9; clone_size: many; cdr3_aa: CASSASGRYNEQFF; cdr3_nt: TGTGCCAGCAGCGCTAGCGGGAGATACAATGAGCAGTTCTTC
j_call: TRBJ2-4; d_call: TRBD1; v_call: TRBV2; clone_size: many; cdr3_aa: CASSEGQGATKNIQYF; cdr3_nt: TGTGCCAGCAGTGAAGGACAGGGGGCTACTAAAAACATTCAGTACTTC
j_call: TRBJ2-1; d_call: .; v_call: TRBV3-1; clone_size: many; cdr3_aa: CASSRDLGEFPDNNEQFF; cdr3_nt: TGTGCCAGCAGCCGGGATCTCGGTGAGTTTCCGGACAACAATGAGCAGTTCTTC
j_call: TRBJ2-1; d_call: .; v_call: TRBV19; clone_size: .; cdr3_aa: CASIRSGDYNEQFF; cdr3_nt: TGTGCCAGTATTAGGAGTGGGGACTACAATGAGCAGTTCTTC
j_call: TRBJ2-1; d_call: .; v_call: TRBV11-2; clone_size: many; cdr3_aa: CASSVGRGAYNEQFF; cdr3_nt: TGTGCCAGCAGCGTAGGTCGGGGGGCGTACAATGAGCAGTTCTTC
j_call: TRBJ2-7; d_call: .; v_call: TRBV6-1; clone_size: .; cdr3_aa: CASRRGVAGSYEQHF; cdr3_nt: TGTGCCAGCAGACGCGGCGTGGCTGGCTCCTACGAGCAGCACTTC
j_call: TRBJ2-1; d_call: TRBD2; v_call: TRBV5-1; clone_size: many; cdr3_aa: CASKKLAGGSNEQFF; cdr3_nt: TGCGCCAGCAAAAAACTAGCGGGAGGTTCCAATGAGCAGTTCTTC
j_call: TRBJ2-5; d_call: .; v_call: TRBV2; clone_size: many; cdr3_aa: CASFDARPPQTQYF; cdr3_nt: TGTGCCAGCTTCGACGCGCGACCCCCGCAGACCCAGTACTTC
j_call: TRBJ2-1; d_call: .; v_call: TRBV29-1; clone_size: .; cdr3_aa: CSGEDGAMFNNEQFF; cdr3_nt: TGCAGCGGAGAAGACGGTGCGATGTTTAACAATGAGCAGTTCTTC
j_call: TRBJ1-5; d_call: TRBD1; v_call: TRBV6-1; clone_size: .; cdr3_aa: CASSRTGGSRNQPQHF; cdr3_nt: TGTGCCAGCAGTCGAACAGGGGGTAGTCGTAATCAGCCCCAGCATTTT
j_call: TRBJ2-3; d_call: TRBD1; v_call: TRBV27; clone_size: few; cdr3_aa: CASSRTGTGSTDTQYF; cdr3_nt: TGTGCCAGCAGTCGAACCGGGACAGGAAGCACAGATACGCAGTATTTT
j_call: TRBJ1-2; d_call: .; v_call: TRBV9; clone_size: few; cdr3_aa: CASSAARRGPNGYTF; cdr3_nt: TGTGCCAGCAGCGCAGCCCGTCGGGGGCCTAATGGCTACACCTTC
j_call: TRBJ2-5; d_call: .; v_call: TRBV4-1; clone_size: many; cdr3_aa: CASSQFLRENQETQYF; cdr3_nt: TGCGCCAGCAGCCAATTTTTACGGGAGAATCAAGAGACCCAGTACTTC
j_call: TRBJ2-2; d_call: TRBD1; v_call: TRBV5-5; clone_size: .; cdr3_aa: CASSLAQGAGGELFF; cdr3_nt: TGTGCCAGCAGCTTGGCGCAGGGGGCGGGCGGGGAGCTGTTTTTT
j_call: TRBJ2-7; d_call: .; v_call: TRBV9; clone_size: few; cdr3_aa: CASSDDLYEQYF; cdr3_nt: TGTGCCAGCAGCGACGACCTCTACGAGCAGTACTTC
j_call: TRBJ2-3; d_call: .; v_call: TRBV29-1; clone_size: many; cdr3_aa: CTTRDWTDTQYF; cdr3_nt: TGCACGACCAGGGACTGGACAGATACGCAGTATTTT
j_call: TRBJ2-1; d_call: .; v_call: TRBV3-1; clone_size: many; cdr3_aa: CASSQDSAYNEQFF; cdr3_nt: TGTGCCAGCAGCCAAGATTCCGCCTACAATGAGCAGTTCTTC